The clone carrying this T cell receptor (beta chain) was observed a handful of times. What it binds is unknown. The entry originates in a study of T-cell memory formation after mild COVID-19. Overall study results and limits: Mostly located in CM and EM were contracting CD4+ clones, with contracting CD8+ clones located in EMRA. Pre-infection memory harbored some responding clones, suggesting cross-reactive memory joined.

J gave up 4 bases and V 4 bases, and 10 bases lay outside the gene matches. In germline, CDR1 is SEHNR, CDR2 FQNEAQ (reference sequence). The CDR3 has 15 amino acids. Researchers used 5'RACE with constant-segment primers to make TCR alpha and TCR beta cDNA libraries that carry sample barcodes and UMIs. MiXCR, applied by TCRdb to the 5' RACE reads, yields one record per CDR3 protein. The sample consists of 380,000 or so distinct CDR3 sequences, about 13% of them appearing once. V and J are TRBV7-9 and TRBJ2-7; 7 bases line up with TRBD1. The source is a man aged 18 to 30 who had mild COVID-19 (a few samples of this study predate the infection). Cell type and time point are not known. Source material: PBMCs or a T cell subset sorted from them (not recorded which). The CDR3 loop is CASSSRGKGAYEQYV. In DNA, the CDR3 is TGTGCCAGCAGCTCGAGGGGGAAGGGGGCTTACGAGCAGTACGTC.